This T cell receptor beta chain was sequenced for a study of blood T cell repertoires in COVID-19. Turning to the study itself: From the United States, Italy and Spain came samples of acute and convalescent COVID-19.

V was clipped by 5 bases and J by 4 bases, with 15 bases between them. The germline V gene encodes CDR1 SGHRS and CDR2 YFSETQ. The CDR3 is made up of 14 amino acids. In the original workflow: Quantification of nucleated cells was approximated via reference gene primer amplification. Sequencing was performed with immunoSEQ multiplex PCR; in TCRdb, only in-frame clones are kept and a portion is missing. The V and J calls and the clone size are those of that table, but D and trimming were determined from the DNA. Of over 100,000 clones in the sample, roughly 80% were seen once. The rearrangement uses TRBV5-1 and TRBJ2-5, with D perhaps TRBD1 (6 bases). Material: peripheral blood. This TCR came from a human donor in a cohort sampled during active or convalescent COVID-19. The CDR3 DNA reads as TGCGCCAGCAGTTCAACCGGACAGAGAGAGACCCAGTACTTC. This encodes CASSSTGQRETQYF.